The rows below give T cell receptor beta chains drawn from one sample of a study of shared clonotypes between healthy human individuals. The data were produced by immunoSEQ multiplex PCR, yet TCRdb's version contains in-frame clones alone and is incomplete. Altogether more than 550,000 clones are present, 90% being singletons, with the ten largest covering approximately 35%. Material: memory CD8+ T cells from PBMCs. All receptors come from a man in his late teens or twenties in good health. Some clones in this sample may be carry-over from other donors' samples. Each CDR3 is given with its conserved first and last residue. A D gene is named only where the DNA matches it firmly. Rows give clone size only sometimes, using once, few, many, or a class for an expanded clone.

TRBJ1-2 | NA | TRBV5-6 | NA | CASSQGGAYGYTF | TGTGCCAGCAGCCAGGGAGGGGCCTATGGCTACACCTTC
TRBJ2-1 | NA | TRBV28 | TRBD2 | CASGREGLAYNEQFF | TGTGCCAGCGGGCGGGAGGGCCTGGCATACAATGAGCAGTTCTTC
TRBJ2-7 | NA | TRBV4-1 | NA | CASSQDSGSYEQYF | TGCGCCAGCAGCCAAGATTCGGGCAGTTACGAGCAGTACTTC
TRBJ2-7 | NA | TRBV4-1 | TRBD2 | CASSQTTSGTYEQYF | TGCGCCAGCAGCCAAACGACTAGCGGGACGTACGAGCAGTACTTC
TRBJ2-1 | NA | TRBV27 | TRBD2 | CASIRLTGLAPPEQFF | TGTGCCAGCATTAGACTTACGGGACTAGCGCCCCCCGAGCAGTTCTTC
TRBJ2-1 | NA | TRBV4-1 | NA | CASSQGYFGSAAEQFF | TGCGCCAGCAGCCAAGGGTATTTCGGCTCTGCGGCTGAGCAGTTCTTC
TRBJ2-2 | NA | TRBV7-9 | TRBD2 | CASSTPGLAEIVTGELFF | TGTGCCAGCAGCACGCCGGGACTAGCGGAGATCGTTACCGGGGAGCTGTTTTTT
TRBJ1-2 | NA | TRBV7-3 | NA | CASSSPVVYRQHNSNYGYTF | TGTGCCAGCAGCTCCCCCGTGGTTTACAGGCAGCATAATTCTAACTATGGCTACACCTTC
TRBJ2-5 | NA | TRBV6-4 | NA | CASSYSNWETQYF | TGTGCCAGCAGTTACTCGAACTGGGAGACCCAGTACTTC
TRBJ2-1 | NA | TRBV19 | NA | CASSIVDFLGHNEQFF | TGTGCCAGTAGTATAGTGGACTTCCTTGGGCACAATGAGCAGTTCTTC
TRBJ1-1 | NA | TRBV5-4 | NA | CASREGVTEAFF | TGTGCCAGCAGGGAGGGGGTTACTGAAGCTTTCTTT
TRBJ1-2 | NA | TRBV5-1 | NA | CASSPDPGRYGYTF | TGCGCCAGCAGCCCGGACCCTGGACGCTATGGCTACACCTTC
TRBJ2-3 | NA | TRBV5-5 | NA | CASSLGMRTDTQYF | TGTGCCAGCAGCTTGGGGATGCGCACAGATACGCAGTATTTT
TRBJ2-7 | NA | TRBV27 | NA | CASSLYEQYF | TGTGCCAGCAGTTTATACGAGCAGTACTTC
TRBJ1-1 | few | TRBV5-1 | NA | CASRGGQRAFF | TGCGCCAGCAGGGGAGGACAGCGAGCTTTCTTT
TRBJ1-5 | few | TRBV4-1 | NA | CASSAREGMSNQPQHF | TGCGCCAGCAGCGCTCGAGAGGGCATGAGCAATCAGCCCCAGCATTTT
TRBJ2-7 | NA | TRBV5-1 | NA | CASTGEPYEQYF | TGCGCCAGCACGGGGGAGCCCTACGAGCAGTACTTC
TRBJ2-3 | once | TRBV14 | NA | CASSDSSPSTDTQYF | TGTGCCAGCAGTGACAGTAGCCCTAGCACAGATACGCAGTATTTT
TRBJ1-4 | NA | TRBV29-1 | NA | CSVEDLRDANEKLFF | TGCAGCGTTGAAGATCTTAGGGACGCTAATGAAAAACTGTTTTTT
TRBJ2-1 | NA | TRBV6-5 | TRBD2 | CASSPGLPAYNEQFF | TGTGCCAGCAGCCCGGGACTACCAGCCTACAATGAGCAGTTCTTC
TRBJ2-1 | NA | TRBV2 | NA | CASSGGSRLARNNEQFF | TGTGCCAGCAGTGGAGGATCGAGGCTAGCGCGTAACAATGAGCAGTTCTTC
TRBJ2-7 | NA | TRBV9 | NA | CASSANGRVDEQYF | TGTGCCAGCAGCGCCAATGGGCGCGTGGACGAGCAGTACTTC
TRBJ2-7 | once | TRBV10-3 | TRBD1 | CATWTGYEQYF | TGTGCCACCTGGACAGGATACGAGCAGTACTTC
TRBJ2-1 | NA | TRBV5-1 | TRBD2 | CASSLGPLAGKAQFF | TGCGCCAGCAGCTTGGGCCCACTAGCGGGAAAGGCGCAGTTCTTC
TRBJ2-6 | once | TRBV30 | TRBD1 | CATTGESSGANVLTF | TGTGCCACGACAGGGGAAAGCTCTGGGGCCAACGTCCTGACTTTC
TRBJ2-7 | NA | TRBV9 | NA | CASSSWGASSYEQYF | TGTGCCAGCAGCTCGTGGGGGGCCAGCTCCTACGAGCAGTACTTC
TRBJ2-7 | NA | TRBV4-2 | NA | CASSQVGEGYEQYF | TGTGCCAGCAGCCAAGTGGGAGAGGGATACGAGCAGTACTTC
TRBJ2-7 | NA | TRBV4-3 | NA | CASSQDLGGGSDEQYF | TGCGCCAGCAGCCAAGATCTGGGCGGGGGCAGCGACGAGCAGTACTTC
TRBJ2-7 | NA | TRBV6-5 | NA | CASSYSLTYEQYF | TGTGCCAGCAGTTATTCCCTGACCTACGAGCAGTACTTC
TRBJ1-1 | NA | TRBV27 | NA | CASSLSVNTEAFF | TGTGCCAGCAGTTTATCGGTGAACACTGAAGCTTTCTTT
TRBJ2-4 | NA | TRBV29-1 | TRBD2 | CSGLAGELDIQYF | TGCAGCGGATTAGCGGGAGAATTGGACATTCAGTACTTC
TRBJ1-1 | NA | TRBV7-6 | NA | CASRLTANQDTEAFF | TGTGCCAGCAGATTAACAGCGAACCAGGACACTGAAGCTTTCTTT
TRBJ2-1 | NA | TRBV7-8 | TRBD2 | CASSLTYGLGAYNEQFF | TGTGCCAGCAGCTTAACCTACGGACTAGGCGCCTACAATGAGCAGTTCTTC
TRBJ2-7 | NA | TRBV13 | NA | CASSSGVYEQYF | TGTGCCAGCAGCTCCGGGGTCTACGAGCAGTACTTC
TRBJ1-1 | NA | TRBV7-9 | TRBD1 | CASSSYRGAEAFF | TGTGCCAGCAGCTCGTACAGGGGCGCTGAAGCTTTCTTT
TRBJ1-1 | once | TRBV7-8 | TRBD1 | CASSLAGQGLNEAFF | TGTGCCAGCAGCTTAGCGGGACAGGGGTTGAATGAAGCTTTCTTT
TRBJ1-1 | few | TRBV5-6 | NA | CASSFGVATEAFF | TGTGCCAGCAGCTTTGGGGTGGCGACTGAAGCTTTCTTT
TRBJ2-7 | once | TRBV6-6 | NA | CASSSLEFLFYEQYF | TGTGCCAGCAGTTCTCTAGAGTTCCTCTTCTACGAGCAGTACTTC
TRBJ1-2 | few | TRBV7-3 | NA | CASSLTAGPYGYTF | TGTGCCAGCAGCTTAACAGCGGGACCATATGGCTACACCTTC
TRBJ1-2 | NA | TRBV6-1 | NA | CASRPQDNYGYTF | TGTGCCAGCAGACCACAGGATAACTATGGCTACACCTTC
TRBJ2-5 | few | TRBV11-2 | TRBD2 | CASSIGLVTWGETQYF | TGTGCCAGCAGCATCGGACTAGTAACGTGGGGAGAGACCCAGTACTTC
TRBJ1-2 | NA | TRBV30 | NA | CARGGVGHRSTYGYTF | TGTGCCCGCGGCGGGGTAGGGCACCGGTCGACCTATGGCTACACCTTC
TRBJ1-5 | NA | TRBV15 | NA | CATSRVRGYQPQHF | TGTGCCACCAGCAGAGTGAGAGGGTATCAGCCCCAGCATTTT
TRBJ2-1 | NA | TRBV2 | TRBD2 | CASSGRTSGRAYDEQFF | TGTGCCAGCAGTGGACGGACTAGCGGGAGGGCCTATGATGAGCAGTTCTTC